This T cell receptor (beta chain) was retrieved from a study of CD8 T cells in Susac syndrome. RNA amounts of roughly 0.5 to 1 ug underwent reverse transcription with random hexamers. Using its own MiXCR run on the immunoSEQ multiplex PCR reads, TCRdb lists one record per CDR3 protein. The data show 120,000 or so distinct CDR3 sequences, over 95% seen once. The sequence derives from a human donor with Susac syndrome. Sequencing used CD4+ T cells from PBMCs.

CDR3 sequence: CASSYRSGPARATNEKLFF. CDR3 sequence (DNA): TGTGCCAGCAGTTACCGATCCGGGCCAGCAAGAGCAACTAATGAAAAACTGTTTTTT. The V gene is TRBV6-5, the J gene TRBJ1-4; no definite D call. V was trimmed by 2 bases and J by 0 bases, leaving 19 bases between them. CDR1 and CDR2 (germline): MNHEY, SVGAGI. This CDR3 spans 19 amino acids.